This T cell receptor beta chain is from a study of early T cells in non-severe SARS-CoV-2 infection. Deletions cut 2 bases from V and 2 bases from J, with 9 bases between. The germline CDR1 and CDR2 sequences are SGHAT and FQNNGV. CDR3 length equals 14 residues. Each CDR3 protein is one row after TCRdb ran MiXCR on the 5' RACE reads. Of 30,000 to 45,000 distinct CDR3 sequences detected, 4.5% to 7% appear once; the ten largest clones hold more than 25%. This clonotype occurred a few times. Sequenced: whole blood. The V gene is TRBV11-2, the J gene TRBJ1-1; D unresolved. This clonotype was sampled from an adult who was a healthcare worker with PCR-confirmed SARS-CoV-2 infection or an uninfected control (not recorded which). The CDR3 bases are TGTGCCAGCAGCTTACGGAGGGCCAACACTGAAGCTTTCTTT. This codes for CASSLRRANTEAFF.